The sequence of this T cell receptor (beta chain) was determined in a study of human versus mouse CDR3 diversity and MHC coevolution. The method was immunoSEQ multiplex PCR; TCRdb's version includes in-frame clones alone and lacks a portion of them. The table records 50,000 to 65,000 clones, approximately 94% of them present only once. V gave up 2 bases and J gave up 7 bases; unmatched junction bases: 9. The V gene's germline CDR1 is SGHDT and CDR2 YYEEEE. The CDR3 spans 16 residues. Source material: naive CD4+ T cells from blood. Subset denoted: CD45RO-negative CD62L-positive naive CD4 T cells. The origin of this receptor is a person aged 55 to 75 in good health. The gene calls are TRBV5-6 and TRBJ2-1; the match to TRBD1 covers 10 bases. The CDR3 DNA reads TGTGCCAGCAGCTTAAATCGACAGGGGGCTAGAAATGAGCAGTTCTTC. Amino acid sequence: CASSLNRQGARNEQFF.